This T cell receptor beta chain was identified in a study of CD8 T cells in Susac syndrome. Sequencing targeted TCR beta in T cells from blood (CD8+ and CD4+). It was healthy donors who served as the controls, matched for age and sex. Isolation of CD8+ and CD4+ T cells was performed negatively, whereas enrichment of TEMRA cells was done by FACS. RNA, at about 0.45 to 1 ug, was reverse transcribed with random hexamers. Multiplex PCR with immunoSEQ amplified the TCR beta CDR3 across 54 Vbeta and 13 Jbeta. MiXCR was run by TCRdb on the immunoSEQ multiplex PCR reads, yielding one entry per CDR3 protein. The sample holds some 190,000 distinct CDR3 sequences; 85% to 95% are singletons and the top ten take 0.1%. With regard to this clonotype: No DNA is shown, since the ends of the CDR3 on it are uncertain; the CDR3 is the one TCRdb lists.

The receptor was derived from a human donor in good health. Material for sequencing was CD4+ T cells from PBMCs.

The CDR3 spells CASTSGGVPQETQYF. The chain is built from TRBV27 and TRBJ2-5; TRBD1 is the table's D call, not checked against the DNA. The CDR3 is 15 residues long, counting both termini. CDR1 is MNHEY and CDR2 is SMNVEV in the germline V gene (reference sequence).